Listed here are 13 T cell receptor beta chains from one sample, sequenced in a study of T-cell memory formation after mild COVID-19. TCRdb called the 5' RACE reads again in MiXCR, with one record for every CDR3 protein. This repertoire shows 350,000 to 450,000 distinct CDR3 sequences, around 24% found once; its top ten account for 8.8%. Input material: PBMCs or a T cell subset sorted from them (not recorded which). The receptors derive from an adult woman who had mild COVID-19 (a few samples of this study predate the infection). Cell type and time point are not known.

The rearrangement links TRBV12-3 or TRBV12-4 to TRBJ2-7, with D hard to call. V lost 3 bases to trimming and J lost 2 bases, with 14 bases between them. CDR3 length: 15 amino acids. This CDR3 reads CASSFGAAGAYEQYF. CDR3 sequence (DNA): TGTGCCAGCAGTTTTGGTGCTGCAGGCGCCTACGAGCAGTACTTC.

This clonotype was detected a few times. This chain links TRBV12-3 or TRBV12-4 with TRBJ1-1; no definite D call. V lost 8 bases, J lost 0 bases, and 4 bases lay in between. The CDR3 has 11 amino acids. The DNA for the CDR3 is TGTGCCAGCGCCTTGAACACTGAAGCTTTCTTT. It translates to CASALNTEAFF.

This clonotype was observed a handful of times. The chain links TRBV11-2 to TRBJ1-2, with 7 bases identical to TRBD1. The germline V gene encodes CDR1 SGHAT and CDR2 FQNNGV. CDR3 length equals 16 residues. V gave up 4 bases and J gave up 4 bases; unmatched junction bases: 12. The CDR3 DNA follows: TGTGCCAGCAGCTCAGGAGGGGGCCGTTCGCGCTATGGCTACACCTTC. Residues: CASSSGGGRSRYGYTF.

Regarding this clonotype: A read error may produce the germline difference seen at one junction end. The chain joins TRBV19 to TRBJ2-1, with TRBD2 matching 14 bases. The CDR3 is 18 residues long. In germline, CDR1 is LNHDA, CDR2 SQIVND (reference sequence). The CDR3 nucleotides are TGTGCCTGTAGTACCTCCAGACTAGCGGGAGGGCCCTCCGATGAGCAGTTCTTC. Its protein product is CACSTSRLAGGPSDEQFF.

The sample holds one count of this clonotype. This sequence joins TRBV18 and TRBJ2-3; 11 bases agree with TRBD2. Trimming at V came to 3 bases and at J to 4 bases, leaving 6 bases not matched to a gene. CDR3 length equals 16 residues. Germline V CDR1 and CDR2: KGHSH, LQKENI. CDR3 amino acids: CASSPGTSGPADTQYF. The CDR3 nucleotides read TGTGCCAGCTCACCCGGGACTAGCGGCCCGGCAGATACGCAGTATTTT.

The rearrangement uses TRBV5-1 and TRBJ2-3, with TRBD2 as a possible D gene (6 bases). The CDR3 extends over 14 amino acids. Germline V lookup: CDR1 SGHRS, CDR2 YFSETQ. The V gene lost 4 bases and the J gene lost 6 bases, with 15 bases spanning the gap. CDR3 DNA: TGCGCCAGCAGCCTGGCGGGGCGTCAGGATACGCAGTATTTT. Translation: CASSLAGRQDTQYF.

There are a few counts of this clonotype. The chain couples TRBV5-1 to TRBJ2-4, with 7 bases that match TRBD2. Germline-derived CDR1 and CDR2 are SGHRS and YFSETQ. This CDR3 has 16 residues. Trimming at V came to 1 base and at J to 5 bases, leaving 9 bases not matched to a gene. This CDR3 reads CASSLSHSGTENIQYF. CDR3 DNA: TGCGCCAGCAGCTTGTCTCACAGCGGGACGGAAAACATTCAGTACTTC.

This CDR3 is CASSLDGITDTQYF. As DNA, the CDR3 is TGTGCCAGCAGCTTGGACGGGATCACAGATACGCAGTATTTT. The rearrangement links TRBV5-5 to TRBJ2-3, with D possibly matching TRBD2 (5 bases). The CDR3 loop spans 14 amino acids. Trimming stripped 0 bases from V and 2 bases from J, with 7 bases between. Germline V lookup: CDR1 SGHKS, CDR2 YYEKEE (reference sequence). The whole variable domain, filled in from reference TRBV5-5 and TRBJ2-3, reads DAGVTQSPTHLIKTRGQQVTLRCSPISGHKSVSWYQQVLGQGPQFIFQYYEKEERGRGNFPDRFSARQFPNYSSELNVNALLLGDSALYLCASSLDGITDTQYFGPGTRLTVL.

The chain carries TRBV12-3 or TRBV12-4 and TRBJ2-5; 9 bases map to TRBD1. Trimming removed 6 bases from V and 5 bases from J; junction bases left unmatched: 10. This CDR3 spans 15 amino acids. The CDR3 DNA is TGTGCCAGCAGCCCAAACACAGGGGGCTTGGAGACCCAGTACTTC. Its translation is CASSPNTGGLETQYF.

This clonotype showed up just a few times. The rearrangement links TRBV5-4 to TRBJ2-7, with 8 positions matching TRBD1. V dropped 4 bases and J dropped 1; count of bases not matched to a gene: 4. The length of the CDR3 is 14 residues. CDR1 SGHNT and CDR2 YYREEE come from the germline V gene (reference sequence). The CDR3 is CASSVDRGSYEQYF. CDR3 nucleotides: TGTGCCAGCAGCGTTGACAGGGGTTCCTACGAGCAGTACTTC. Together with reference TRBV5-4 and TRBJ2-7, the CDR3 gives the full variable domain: ETGVTQSPTHLIKTRGQQVTLRCSSQSGHNTVSWYQQALGQGPQFIFQYYREEENGRGNFPPRFSGLQFPNYSSELNVNALELDDSALYLCASSVDRGSYEQYFGPGTRLTVT.

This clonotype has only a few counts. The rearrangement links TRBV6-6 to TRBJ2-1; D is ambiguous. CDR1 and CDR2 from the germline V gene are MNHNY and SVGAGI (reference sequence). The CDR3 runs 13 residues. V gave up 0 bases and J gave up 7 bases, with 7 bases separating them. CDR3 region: CASSYSIPNEQFF. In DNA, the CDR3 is TGTGCCAGCAGTTACTCGATACCTAATGAGCAGTTCTTC.

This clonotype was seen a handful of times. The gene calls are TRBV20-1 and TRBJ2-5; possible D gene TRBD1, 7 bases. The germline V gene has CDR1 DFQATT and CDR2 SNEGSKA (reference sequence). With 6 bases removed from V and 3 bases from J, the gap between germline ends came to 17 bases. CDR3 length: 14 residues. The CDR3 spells CSAARGADEETQYF. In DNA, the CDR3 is TGCAGTGCGGCCAGGGGGGCTGATGAAGAGACCCAGTACTTC.

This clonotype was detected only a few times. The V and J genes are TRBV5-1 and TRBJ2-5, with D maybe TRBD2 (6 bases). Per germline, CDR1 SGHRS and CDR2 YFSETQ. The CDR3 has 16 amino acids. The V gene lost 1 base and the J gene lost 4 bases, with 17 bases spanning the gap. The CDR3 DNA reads TGCGCCAGCAGCTTGTCAGGCGGGACTGGGGTAGAGACCCAGTACTTC. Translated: CASSLSGGTGVETQYF.